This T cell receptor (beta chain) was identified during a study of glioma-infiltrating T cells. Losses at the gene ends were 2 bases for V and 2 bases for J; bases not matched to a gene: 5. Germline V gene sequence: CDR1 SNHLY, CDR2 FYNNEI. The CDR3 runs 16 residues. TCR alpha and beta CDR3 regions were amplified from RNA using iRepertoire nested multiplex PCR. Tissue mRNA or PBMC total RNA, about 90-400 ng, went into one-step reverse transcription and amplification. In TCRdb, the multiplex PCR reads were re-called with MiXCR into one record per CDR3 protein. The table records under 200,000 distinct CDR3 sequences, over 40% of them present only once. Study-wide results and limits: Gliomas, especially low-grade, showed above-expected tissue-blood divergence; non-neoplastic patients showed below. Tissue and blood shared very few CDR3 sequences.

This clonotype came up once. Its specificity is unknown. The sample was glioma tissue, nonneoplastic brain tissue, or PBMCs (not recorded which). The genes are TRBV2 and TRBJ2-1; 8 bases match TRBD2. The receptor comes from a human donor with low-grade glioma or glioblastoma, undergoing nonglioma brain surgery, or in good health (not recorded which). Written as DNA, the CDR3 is TGTGCCAGCAGTGAACGTATTAGCGGGACCTACAATGAGCAGTTCTTC. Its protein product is CASSERISGTYNEQFF.